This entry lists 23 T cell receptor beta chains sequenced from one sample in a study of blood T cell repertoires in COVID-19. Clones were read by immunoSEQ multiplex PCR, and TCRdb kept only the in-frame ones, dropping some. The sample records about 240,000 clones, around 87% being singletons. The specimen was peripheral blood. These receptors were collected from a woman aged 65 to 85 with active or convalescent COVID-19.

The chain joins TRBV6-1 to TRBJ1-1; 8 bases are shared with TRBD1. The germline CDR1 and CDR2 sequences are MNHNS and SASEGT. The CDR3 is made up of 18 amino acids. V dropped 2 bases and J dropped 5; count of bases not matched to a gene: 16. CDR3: CASSEFPDRGFGVTEAFF. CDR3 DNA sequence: TGTGCCAGCAGTGAATTTCCAGACAGGGGTTTTGGAGTGACTGAAGCTTTCTTT.

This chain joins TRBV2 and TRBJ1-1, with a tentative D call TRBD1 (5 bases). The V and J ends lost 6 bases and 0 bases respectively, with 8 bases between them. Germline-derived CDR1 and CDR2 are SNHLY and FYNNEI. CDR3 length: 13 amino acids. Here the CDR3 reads CASSLQVNTEAFF. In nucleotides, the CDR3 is TGTGCCAGCAGCTTACAGGTGAACACTGAAGCTTTCTTT.

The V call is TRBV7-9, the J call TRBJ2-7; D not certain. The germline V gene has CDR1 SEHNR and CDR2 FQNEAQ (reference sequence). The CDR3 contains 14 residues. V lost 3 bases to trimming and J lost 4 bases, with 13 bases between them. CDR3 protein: CASSLGQKQYEQYF. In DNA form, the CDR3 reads TGTGCCAGCAGCTTGGGCCAGAAACAATACGAGCAGTACTTC. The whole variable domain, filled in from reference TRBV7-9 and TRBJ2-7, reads DTGVSQNPRHKITKRGQNVTFRCDPISEHNRLYWYRQTLGQGPEFLTYFQNEAQLEKSRLLSDRFSAERPKGSFSTLEIQRTEQGDSAMYLCASSLGQKQYEQYFGPGTRLTVT.

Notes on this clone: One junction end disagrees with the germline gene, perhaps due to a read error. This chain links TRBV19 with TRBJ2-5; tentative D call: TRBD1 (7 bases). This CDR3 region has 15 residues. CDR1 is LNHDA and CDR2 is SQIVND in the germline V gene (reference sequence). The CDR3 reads CASSITGDSREAQYF. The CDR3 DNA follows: TGTGCCAGTAGTATAACGGGGGACAGCCGAGAGGCCCAGTACTTC.

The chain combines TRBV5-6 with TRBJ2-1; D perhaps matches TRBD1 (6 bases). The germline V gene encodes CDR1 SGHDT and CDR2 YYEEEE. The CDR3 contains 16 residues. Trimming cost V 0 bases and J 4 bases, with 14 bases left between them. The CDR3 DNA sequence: TGTGCCAGCAGCTTGGAAACAGGGTCGGATTACAATGAGCAGTTCTTC. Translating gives CASSLETGSDYNEQFF.

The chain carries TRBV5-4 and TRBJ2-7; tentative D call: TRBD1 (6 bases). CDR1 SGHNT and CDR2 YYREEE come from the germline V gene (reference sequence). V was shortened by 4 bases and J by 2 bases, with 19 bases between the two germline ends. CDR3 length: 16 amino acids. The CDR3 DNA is TGTGCCAGCAGCGTAGCCCCCGGGACAACAGCCTACGAGCAGTACTTC. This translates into CASSVAPGTTAYEQYF.

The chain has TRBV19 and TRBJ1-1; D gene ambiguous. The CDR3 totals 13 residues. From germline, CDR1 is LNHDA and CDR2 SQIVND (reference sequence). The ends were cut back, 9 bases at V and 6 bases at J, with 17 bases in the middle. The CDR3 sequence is CASRPGRFAEAFF. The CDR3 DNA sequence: TGTGCCAGCCGACCGGGGAGGTTCGCTGAAGCTTTCTTT.

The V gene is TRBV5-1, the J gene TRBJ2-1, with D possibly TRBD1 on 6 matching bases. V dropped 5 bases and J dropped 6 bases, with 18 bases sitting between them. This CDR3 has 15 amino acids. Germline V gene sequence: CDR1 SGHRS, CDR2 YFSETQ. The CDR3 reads CASSLGASGGNEQFF. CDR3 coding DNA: TGCGCCAGCAGTCTGGGGGCGTCAGGAGGCAATGAGCAGTTCTTC.

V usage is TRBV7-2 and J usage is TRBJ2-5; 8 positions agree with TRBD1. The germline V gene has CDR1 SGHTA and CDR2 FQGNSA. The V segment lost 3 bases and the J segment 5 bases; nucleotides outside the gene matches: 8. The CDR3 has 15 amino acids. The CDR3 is CASSFLSGGGETQYF. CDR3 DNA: TGTGCCAGCAGCTTTTTATCAGGGGGCGGGGAGACCCAGTACTTC.

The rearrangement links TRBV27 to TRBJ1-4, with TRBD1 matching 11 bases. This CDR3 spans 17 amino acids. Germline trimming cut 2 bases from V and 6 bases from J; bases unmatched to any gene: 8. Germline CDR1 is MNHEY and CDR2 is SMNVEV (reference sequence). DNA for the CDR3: TGTGCCAGCAGTTTAAGGACAGGGGGCATGGGTTATGAAAAACTGTTTTTT. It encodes CASSLRTGGMGYEKLFF. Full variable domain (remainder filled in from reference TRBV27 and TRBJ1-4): EAQVTQNPRYLITVTGKKLTVTCSQNMNHEYMSWYRQDPGLGLRQIYYSMNVEVTDKGDVPEGYKVSRKEKRNFPLILESPSPNQTSLYFCASSLRTGGMGYEKLFFGSGTQLSVL.

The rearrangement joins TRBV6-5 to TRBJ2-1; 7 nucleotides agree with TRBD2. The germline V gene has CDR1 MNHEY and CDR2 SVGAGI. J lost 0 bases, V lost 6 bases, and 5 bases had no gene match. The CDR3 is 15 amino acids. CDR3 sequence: CASSRTRSSYNEQFF. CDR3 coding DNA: TGTGCCAGCAGCCGGACTAGGAGCTCCTACAATGAGCAGTTCTTC.

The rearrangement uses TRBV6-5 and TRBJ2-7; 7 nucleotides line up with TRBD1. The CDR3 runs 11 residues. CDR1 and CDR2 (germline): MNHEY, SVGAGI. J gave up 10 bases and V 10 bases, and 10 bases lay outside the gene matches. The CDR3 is CATNRGPPQYF. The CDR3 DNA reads TGTGCCACCAACAGGGGCCCCCCCCAGTACTTC.

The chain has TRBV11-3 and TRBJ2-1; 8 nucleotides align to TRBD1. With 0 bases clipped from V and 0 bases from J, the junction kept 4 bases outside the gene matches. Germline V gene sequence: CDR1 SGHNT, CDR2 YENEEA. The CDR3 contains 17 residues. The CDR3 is CASSLDQGAGSYNEQFF. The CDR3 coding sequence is TGTGCCAGCAGCTTAGATCAGGGGGCCGGCTCCTACAATGAGCAGTTCTTC.

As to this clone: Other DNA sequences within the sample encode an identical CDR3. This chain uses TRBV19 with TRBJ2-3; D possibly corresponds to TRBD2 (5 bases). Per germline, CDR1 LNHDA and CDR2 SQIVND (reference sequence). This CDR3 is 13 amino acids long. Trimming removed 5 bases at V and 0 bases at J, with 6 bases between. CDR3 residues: CASSGGSTDTQYF. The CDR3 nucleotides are TGTGCCAGTAGTGGAGGAAGCACAGATACGCAGTATTTT.

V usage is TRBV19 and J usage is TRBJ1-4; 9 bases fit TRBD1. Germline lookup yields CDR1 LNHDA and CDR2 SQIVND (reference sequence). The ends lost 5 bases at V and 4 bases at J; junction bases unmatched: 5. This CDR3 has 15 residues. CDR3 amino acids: CASSVWTGDNEKLFF. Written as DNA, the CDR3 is TGTGCCAGTAGTGTCTGGACAGGGGATAATGAAAAACTGTTTTTT.

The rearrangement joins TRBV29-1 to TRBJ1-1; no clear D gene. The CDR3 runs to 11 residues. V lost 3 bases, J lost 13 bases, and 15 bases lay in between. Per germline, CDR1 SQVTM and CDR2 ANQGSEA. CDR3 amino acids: CSVEMGEGGFF. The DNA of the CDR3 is TGCAGCGTTGAGATGGGAGAAGGAGGTTTCTTT.

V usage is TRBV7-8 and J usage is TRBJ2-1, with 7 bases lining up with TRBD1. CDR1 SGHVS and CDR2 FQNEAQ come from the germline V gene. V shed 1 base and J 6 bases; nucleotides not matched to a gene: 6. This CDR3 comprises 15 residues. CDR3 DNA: TGTGCCAGCAGCTTAGGACAGGGTCTAGGCAATGAGCAGTTCTTC. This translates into CASSLGQGLGNEQFF.

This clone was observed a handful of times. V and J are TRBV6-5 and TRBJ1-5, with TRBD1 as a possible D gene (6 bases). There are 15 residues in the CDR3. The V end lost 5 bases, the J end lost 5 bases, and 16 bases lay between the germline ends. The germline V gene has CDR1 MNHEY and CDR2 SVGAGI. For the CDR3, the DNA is TGTGCCAGCAGTCTTCTGGGCAGGGGTGATCAGCCCCAGCATTTT. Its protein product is CASSLLGRGDQPQHF.

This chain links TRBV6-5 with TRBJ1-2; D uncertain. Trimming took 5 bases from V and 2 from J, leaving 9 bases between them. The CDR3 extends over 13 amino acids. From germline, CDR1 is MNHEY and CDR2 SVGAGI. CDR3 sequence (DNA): TGTGCCAGCAGTACCACAGACAACTATGGCTACACCTTC. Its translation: CASSTTDNYGYTF.

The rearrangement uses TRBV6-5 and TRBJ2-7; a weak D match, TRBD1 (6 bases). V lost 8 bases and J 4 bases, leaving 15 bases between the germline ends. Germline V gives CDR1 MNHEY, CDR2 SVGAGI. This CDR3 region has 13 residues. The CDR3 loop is CASADSRGYEQYF. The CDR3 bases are TGTGCCAGCGCGGACAGTAGAGGTTACGAGCAGTACTTC.

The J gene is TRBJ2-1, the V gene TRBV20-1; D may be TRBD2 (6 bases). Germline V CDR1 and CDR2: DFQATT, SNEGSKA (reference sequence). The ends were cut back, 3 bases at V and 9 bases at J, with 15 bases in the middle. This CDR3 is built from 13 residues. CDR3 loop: CSASEAGGVEQFF. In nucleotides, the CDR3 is TGCAGTGCTAGTGAAGCAGGAGGGGTTGAGCAGTTCTTC.

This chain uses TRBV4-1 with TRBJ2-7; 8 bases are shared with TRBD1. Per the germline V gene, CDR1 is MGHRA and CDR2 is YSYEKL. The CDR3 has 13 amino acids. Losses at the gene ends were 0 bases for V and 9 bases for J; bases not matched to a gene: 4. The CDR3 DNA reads TGCGCCAGCAGCCAAGAGACAGGGGTACTGCAGTACTTC. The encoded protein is CASSQETGVLQYF.

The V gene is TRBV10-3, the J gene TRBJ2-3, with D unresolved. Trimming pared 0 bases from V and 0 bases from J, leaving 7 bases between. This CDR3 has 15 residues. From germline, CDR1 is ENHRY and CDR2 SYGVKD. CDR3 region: CAISESARSTDTQYF. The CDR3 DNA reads TGTGCCATCAGTGAGTCTGCCAGGAGCACAGATACGCAGTATTTT.